The 5 T cell receptor beta chains below come from one sample, sequenced in a study of pediatric ulcerative colitis. Rectal tissue came from one to two pinch biopsies taken at colonoscopy. Profiled with immunoSEQ multiplex PCR; TCRdb holds only in-frame clones, not every one. Counted here are roughly 45,000 clones, 78% occurring once; the ten biggest clones make up roughly 3.4%. The sequenced sample consisted of gut tissue. The receptors were sampled from a girl aged 10 to 17 with moderate ulcerative colitis.

The chain combines TRBV19 with TRBJ1-1; D gene ambiguous. CDR3 length equals 13 residues. Deletions cut 5 bases from V and 8 bases from J, with 15 bases between. Germline-derived CDR1 and CDR2 are LNHDA and SQIVND (reference sequence). The CDR3 region has the DNA TGTGCCAGTAGTCTCGCGGGGAGGGCCGAAGCTTTCTTT. This sequence encodes CASSLAGRAEAFF.

The CDR3 DNA reads as TGTGCCAGCAGCTCAAGTATGAACACTGAAGCTTTCTTT. Its translation is CASSSSMNTEAFF. This chain connects TRBV7-9 to TRBJ1-1; D gene uncertain. Looked up from germline, CDR1 is SEHNR and CDR2 is FQNEAQ (reference sequence). Trimming removed 4 bases at V and 0 bases at J, with 6 bases between. The CDR3 has 13 residues.

The rearrangement links TRBV7-8 to TRBJ2-1, with D unclear. The CDR3 runs to 12 residues. The V end lost 5 bases, the J end lost 8 bases, and 10 bases lay between the germline ends. CDR1 is SGHVS and CDR2 is FQNEAQ in the germline V gene. The CDR3 DNA reads as TGTGCCAGCAGCCTGGTAGCATATGAGCAGTTCTTC. Translated: CASSLVAYEQFF.

The chain couples TRBV6-1 to TRBJ1-2; D is undetermined. The germline gives CDR1 MNHNS, CDR2 SASEGT. Trimming took off 7 bases at V and 2 bases at J, with 8 bases between the two ends. There are 12 residues in the CDR3. CDR3 loop: CASTLANYGYTF. CDR3 nucleotides: TGTGCCAGCACCCTTGCCAACTATGGCTACACCTTC.

V gene TRBV5-6 combines with J gene TRBJ1-3, with D possibly TRBD1 on 6 matching bases. CDR1 and CDR2 (germline): SGHDT, YYEEEE. The V gene lost 3 bases and the J gene lost 4 bases, with 14 bases spanning the gap. The CDR3 sequence is 15 residues long. The CDR3 region has the DNA TGTGCCAGCAGCTCGACAGGTGCGGAAGGAAACACCATATATTTT. Its protein is CASSSTGAEGNTIYF.